This T cell receptor (beta chain) was retrieved from a study of T cells in Graves' hyperthyroidism and ophthalmopathy (dated by TCRdb to the late 2010s). Some background on the complete study: Peripheral blood was sampled at the time of initial diagnosis, prior to any treatment. The 75 to 100 discovery patients were randomly divided into training and test sets at a 7:3 ratio. To identify TCR V-J signatures that set the groups apart, the researchers used a discovery cohort of 95 to 100 patients, made up of approximately 43 with Graves' ophthalmopathy and 57 with stable Graves' hyperthyroidism. TCR Vbeta CDR3 sequencing of 140 or so peripheral blood samples (under 45 ophthalmopathy, 75 to 80 hyperthyroidism and some 17 progressor patients) is reported in the paper. In roughly six Graves' hyperthyroidism patients, the study also compared T-cell repertoires from thyroid tissue with T-cell repertoires from blood. Whether ophthalmopathy could be predicted prospectively was tested in an independent validation cohort made up of 18 to 20 hyperthyroidism patients plus 17 patients who later progressed to ophthalmopathy. Following sampling, methimazole starting at 30 mg daily was given to hyperthyroidism patients, and high-dose intravenous methylprednisolone was given to ophthalmopathy patients. Paper-wide results and their limitations: In validation, the model predicted progression to ophthalmopathy with approximately 69% sensitivity and around 72% specificity, a median of approximately 6.7 months before onset. Sample size was not statistically predetermined, and investigators were not blinded to group allocation. Most expanded thyroid clonotypes (frequency above 0.001) were also detected in blood, suggesting blood repertoires may reflect thyroid immune responses. A 13 V-J signature model separated ophthalmopathy from stable hyperthyroidism, with approximately 86% sensitivity and 81.08% specificity in cross-validation and 80%/75% in testing.

This clonotype occurred many times. It lacks a known antigen. Within one base of it there is no much larger clone, and no base qualities were kept. The germline V gene gives CDR1 as MNHNS and CDR2 as SASEGT. CDR3 length: 15 amino acids, cysteine to phenylalanine. Left in the record is the CDR3 DNA by itself, 45 bases read in frame from the first base. V has 6 bases trimmed and J has 4 bases trimmed; junction bases matching no gene number 7. The TCR beta CDR3 regions were amplified from RNA transcripts. The TCR CDR3 was subjected to a first round of RT-PCR using the HTBI primer set and the Qiagen OneStep RT-PCR kit. Libraries were constructed in a second round of multiplex PCR, after which size selection and purification were carried out. Libraries were sequenced paired-end with 100 bp reads on an Illumina HiSeq2000. In the source study's methods: SOAPnuke was used to process the raw data, throwing out any read that contained adapters or uncalled bases, had a mean Phred below 15, or lacked an exact constant-primer or identifier match. COPE v1.2.5 was used to merge high-quality paired reads, and clonotypes were defined as unique nucleotide sequences. MiTCR v1.1 was used to align clonotypes to the IMGT TRBV, TRBD and TRBJ reference segments. Analysis was restricted to V-J combinations with a frequency above 0.0001, which covered just over 98% of repertoires. The TCS score was defined as F50 (clonal expansion) divided by E x V (chaos), with BLOSUM62-based TCRdist calculated between CDR3 peptides within each V-J. Welch's t-statistics and random forest reduced roughly 500 V-J features to 13, which were used in a naive Bayes classifier (R e1071). TCRdb handled the public reads itself, with Q25 trimming in fastp and clone calling in MiXCR, and kept productive beta chains. Each entry merges the rows of one CDR3 protein and shows their most common DNA and genes. TCRdb's processing, not the study's, gives the V and J calls here. The sample records hundreds of thousands of distinct CDR3 sequences, 15% to 20% of which are singletons. Clones ranked in the top ten supply 2.5% to 4% of the sample.

Ophthalmopathy patients had moderately to severely active disease, Clinical Activity Score of at least 3, NOSPECS grade of at least 4, and duration under 3 months. Exclusion was applied to patients with uncontrolled infections, other autoimmune diseases, pregnancy or lactation. Diagnoses were established on the basis of clinical symptoms, serum thyroxine and TRAb, thyroid ultrasound, and orbital computed tomography. Ficoll-Paque density gradient centrifugation was used to isolate PBMCs from approximately 10 ml of fresh peripheral blood. Total RNA was extracted using Trizol reagent, and RNA quality was assessed on an Agilent 2100 Bioanalyzer.

The sequence was obtained from a middle-aged woman with Graves' ophthalmopathy. This sequence uses TRBV6-1 and TRBJ2-1, with 9 middle bases fitting TRBD2. Sequences were obtained from blood. The CDR3: CASSFSGSEYNEQFF. The nucleotide sequence reads as follows: TGTGCCAGCAGCTTTAGCGGGAGTGAATACAATGAGCAGTTCTTC.